Each of the 5 T cell receptor beta chains below was sequenced from the same sample in a study of cytomegalovirus exposure and HLA in healthy donors. The PCR had 60 Vbeta and 13 Jbeta primers. The assay was immunoSEQ multiplex PCR, and TCRdb's table has in-frame clones only and misses some. The sample has about 150,000 clones, roughly 80% seen once; the top ten hold approximately 1.2%. The sample taken for sequencing was PBMCs. These receptors all stem from a man aged 45-60 years in good health and CMV-seropositive.

The J gene is TRBJ2-7, the V gene TRBV30; D is unresolved. CDR1 and CDR2 from the germline V gene are GTSNPN and SVGIG (reference sequence). CDR3 length equals 12 residues. Trimming pared 0 bases from V and 3 bases from J, leaving 6 bases between. CDR3 sequence: CAWSVHNYEQYF. The CDR3, as DNA: TGTGCCTGGAGTGTACACAACTACGAGCAGTACTTC.

The genes are TRBV7-2 and TRBJ2-5, with 7 bases matching TRBD1. This CDR3 is built from 14 residues. Germline CDR1 and CDR2: SGHTA and FQGNSA. V shed 5 bases and J 2 bases; nucleotides not matched to a gene: 5. The CDR3 is CASSGADRQETQYF. CDR3 DNA: TGTGCCAGCAGCGGGGCGGACAGGCAAGAGACCCAGTACTTC.

The V and J genes are TRBV7-3 and TRBJ2-7; TRBD1 aligns across 8 bases. This CDR3 spans 14 amino acids. Germline values: CDR1 SGHTA, CDR2 FQGTGA. V shed 5 bases and J 6 bases; nucleotides not matched to a gene: 9. Here the CDR3 DNA reads TGTGCCAGCAGCCCCGGACAGGGAGGAAGCGAGCAGTACTTC. This sequence encodes CASSPGQGGSEQYF. Full variable domain (outside the CDR3, taken from reference TRBV7-3 and TRBJ2-7): GAGVSQTPSNKVTEKGKYVELRCDPISGHTALYWYRQSLGQGPEFLIYFQGTGAADDSGLPNDRFFAVRPEGSVSTLKIQRTERGDSAVYLCASSPGQGGSEQYFGPGTRLTVT.

This clone was counted between two and nine times. This chain uses TRBV6-1 with TRBJ1-2; perhaps TRBD1 as D (5 bases). The germline CDR1 and CDR2 sequences are MNHNS and SASEGT. Trimming stripped 11 bases from V and 0 bases from J, with 16 bases between. The CDR3 extends over 14 amino acids. The CDR3 is CAHRTTAANYGYTF. CDR3 nucleotide sequence: TGTGCCCACCGAACGACAGCAGCTAACTATGGCTACACCTTC.

The chain is built from TRBV7-8 and TRBJ1-1; D is possibly TRBD1 (6 bases). CDR3 length equals 14 residues. From germline, CDR1 is SGHVS and CDR2 FQNEAQ. V was cut by 1 base and J by 5 bases, with 11 bases left in between. DNA of the CDR3: TGTGCCAGCAGCTTAGGGGGCACAGGGACTGAAGCTTTCTTT. Its translation: CASSLGGTGTEAFF.